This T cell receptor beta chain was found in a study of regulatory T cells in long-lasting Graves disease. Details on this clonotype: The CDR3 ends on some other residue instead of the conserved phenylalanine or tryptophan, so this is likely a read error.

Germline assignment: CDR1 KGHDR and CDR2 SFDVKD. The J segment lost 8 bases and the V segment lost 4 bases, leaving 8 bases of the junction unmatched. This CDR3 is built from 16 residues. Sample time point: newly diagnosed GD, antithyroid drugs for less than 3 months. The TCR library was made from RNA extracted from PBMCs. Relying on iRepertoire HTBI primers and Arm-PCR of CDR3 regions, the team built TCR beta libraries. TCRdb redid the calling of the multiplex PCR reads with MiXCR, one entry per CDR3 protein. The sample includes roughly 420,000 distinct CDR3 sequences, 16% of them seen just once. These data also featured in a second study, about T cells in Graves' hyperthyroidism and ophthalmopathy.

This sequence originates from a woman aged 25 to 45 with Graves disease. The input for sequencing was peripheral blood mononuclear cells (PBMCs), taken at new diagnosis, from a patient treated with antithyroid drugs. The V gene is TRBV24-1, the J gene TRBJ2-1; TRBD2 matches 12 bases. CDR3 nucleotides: TGTGCCACCAGTGACGCCCTAGCGGGAGGGCGGGATGAGCAGTTCTCC. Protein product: CATSDALAGGRDEQFS.